The next 21 T cell receptor beta chains were all read from a single sample in a study of CD8 T cells in ankylosing spondylitis. Each CDR3 protein gets one entry after TCRdb re-called the 5' RACE reads with MiXCR. Here the sample spans about 69,000 distinct CDR3 sequences, about 5% being singletons. The source material was blood, either unsorted or a sorted T cell fraction (not recorded which). These receptors originate from a male donor with ankylosing spondylitis or in good health (not recorded which).

This clonotype was seen ten or more times. V usage is TRBV3-1 and J usage is TRBJ1-2; no firm D call. The CDR3 runs 12 residues. The germline V and J ends were trimmed by 3 bases and 4 bases, with 6 bases remaining between them. Germline V CDR1 and CDR2: LGHDT, YNNKEL (reference sequence). CDR3 nucleotide sequence: TGTGCCAGCAGCCATTCAGCCTATGGCTACACCTTC. Its translation is CASSHSAYGYTF.

Many counts were recorded for this clonotype. This chain links TRBV7-2 with TRBJ1-2; no clear D. Trimming cost V 5 bases and J 4 bases, with 8 bases left between them. CDR3 length equals 12 residues. Germline V gives CDR1 SGHTA, CDR2 FQGNSA. The CDR3 reads CASSELSYGYTF. CDR3 bases: TGTGCCAGCAGCGAGCTCAGCTATGGCTACACCTTC.

This clonotype was found a few times. The J gene is TRBJ1-5, the V gene TRBV20-1, with D unresolved. The V gene's germline CDR1 is DFQATT and CDR2 SNEGSKA (reference sequence). V was pared by 6 bases and J by 3 bases, with 9 bases between. The CDR3 sequence is 12 residues long. The DNA of the CDR3 is TGCAGTGCCACGCCCCCCAATCAGCCCCAGCATTTT. As protein: CSATPPNQPQHF.

The sample holds a few counts of this clonotype. The chain couples TRBV7-8 to TRBJ1-4, with D unclear. The CDR3 has 14 residues. V was clipped by 4 bases and J by 4 bases, with 10 bases between them. Per germline, CDR1 SGHVS and CDR2 FQNEAQ. CDR3 protein: CASSSRRYNEKLFF. The CDR3 coding sequence is TGTGCCAGCAGCTCCCGGCGGTATAATGAAAAACTGTTTTTT.

This clonotype was observed at least ten times. V and J are TRBV20-1 and TRBJ2-1; weak D call: TRBD1 (5 bases). This CDR3 has 14 residues. The ends were cut back, 5 bases at V and 6 bases at J, with 17 bases in the middle. Germline CDR1 is DFQATT and CDR2 is SNEGSKA (reference sequence). The CDR3 is CSAPGQGYFNEQFF. The CDR3, as DNA: TGCAGTGCTCCAGGGCAGGGATATTTCAATGAGCAGTTCTTC.

This clonotype was recorded many times. The DNA of the CDR3 is TGTGCCAGCAGGGTTACAGGGAGCTCTGGAAACACCATATATTTT. Its protein is CASRVTGSSGNTIYF. The chain uses TRBV7-2 and TRBJ1-3; TRBD1 might be the D (6 bases). This CDR3 is 15 amino acids long. The germline V gene encodes CDR1 SGHTA and CDR2 FQGNSA. Trimming cost V 6 bases and J 0 bases, with 12 bases left between them.

This clonotype was seen at least ten times. CDR3 DNA sequence: TGTGCCAGCAGTTCCCCGGCCAAAAACATTCAGTACTTC. This encodes CASSSPAKNIQYF. The rearrangement uses TRBV28 and TRBJ2-4; D gene uncertain. CDR1 and CDR2 (germline): MDHEN, SYDVKM. V gave up 4 bases and J gave up 1 base, with 5 bases separating them. The CDR3 runs to 13 residues.

This chain uses TRBV9 with TRBJ2-2; maybe TRBD1 (6 bases). Germline loops: CDR1 SGDLS, CDR2 YYNGEE. V lost 6 bases and J 5 bases, leaving 11 bases between the germline ends. The CDR3 has 13 residues. The CDR3 DNA is TGTGCCAGCAACAAGGACAGTACCGGGGAGCTGTTTTTT. Amino acid sequence: CASNKDSTGELFF.

Many counts were recorded for this clonotype. The V gene is TRBV7-6, the J gene TRBJ1-1; D unclear. The germline V gene has CDR1 SGHVS and CDR2 FNYEAQ. The CDR3 length is 13 residues. With 1 base removed from V and 11 bases from J, the gap between germline ends came to 14 bases. DNA of the CDR3: TGTGCCAGCAGCTTAGACGCGGGTAAACGGGCTTTCTTT. Translated: CASSLDAGKRAFF.

This clonotype was detected many times. The chain combines TRBV29-1 with TRBJ1-2; tentatively, D is TRBD1 (5 bases). V was trimmed by 6 bases and J by 4 bases, leaving 12 bases between them. The V gene's germline CDR1 is SQVTM and CDR2 ANQGSEA. This CDR3 has 12 residues. Written as DNA, the CDR3 is TGCAGCGTGGGGGTCGGGTCCTATGGCTACACCTTC. This translates into CSVGVGSYGYTF.

This clonotype was picked up many times. The J gene is TRBJ2-1, the V gene TRBV5-1; D uncertain. Trimming removed 4 bases from V and 0 bases from J, with 5 bases in between. The CDR3 extends over 13 amino acids. Germline V gives CDR1 SGHRS, CDR2 YFSETQ. CDR3 bases: TGCGCCAGCAGCGGGGACTCCTACAATGAGCAGTTCTTC. Protein product: CASSGDSYNEQFF.

This clonotype was recorded at least ten times. The chain links TRBV7-2 to TRBJ2-3; D ambiguous. The germline V gene has CDR1 SGHTA and CDR2 FQGNSA. Between the trimmed V and J ends, which lost 2 bases and 3 bases, there was a span of 12 bases. CDR3 length: 15 amino acids. The chain's CDR3 is CASSLTTSSTDTQYF. The CDR3 region has the DNA TGTGCCAGCAGCTTAACTACCTCGAGTACAGATACGCAGTATTTT.

About this clonotype: Being one base from a much bigger clone, this may be a read error. The chain is built from TRBV19 and TRBJ2-5; possible D gene TRBD1, 6 bases. Germline-derived CDR1 and CDR2 are LNHDA and SQIVND (reference sequence). This CDR3 region has 13 residues. Here the CDR3 reads CVSGQWERETQYF. The CDR3 bases are TGTGTCAGTGGACAGTGGGAAAGGGAGACCCAGTACTTC.

This clonotype was counted many times. Here the CDR3 DNA reads TGCAGTGCTCCTATATCACTCGGACAGAATCAGCCCCAGCATTTT. Encoded protein: CSAPISLGQNQPQHF. The chain combines TRBV20-1 with TRBJ1-5, with D possibly being TRBD1 (6 bases). This CDR3 spans 15 amino acids. The V gene's germline CDR1 is DFQATT and CDR2 SNEGSKA (reference sequence). V lost 5 bases to trimming and J lost 4 bases, with 18 bases between them.

This clonotype was observed many times. The rearrangement links TRBV9 to TRBJ2-5, with D possibly being TRBD2 (6 bases). CDR3 length: 14 residues. CDR1 is SGDLS, CDR2 YYNGEE, per germline. Trimming shortened V by 4 bases and J by 4 bases, and 14 bases separated the two germline ends. CDR3 sequence: CASSPLSGGETQYF. As DNA, the CDR3 is TGTGCCAGCAGCCCCCTTAGCGGTGGAGAGACCCAGTACTTC. Based on the CDR3 plus reference TRBV9 and TRBJ2-5, the full variable domain is DSGVTQTPKHLITATGQRVTLRCSPRSGDLSVYWYQQSLDQGLQFLIQYYNGEERAKGNILERFSAQQFPDLHSELNLSSLELGDSALYFCASSPLSGGETQYFGPGTRLLVL.

The chain carries TRBV19 and TRBJ2-3; D is perhaps TRBD2 (6 bases). Per the germline V gene, CDR1 is LNHDA and CDR2 is SQIVND (reference sequence). The CDR3 has 15 amino acids. Trimming pared 1 base from V and 3 bases from J, leaving 11 bases between. DNA for the CDR3: TGTGCCAGTAGTATAGCCAAGACTAGAACAGATACGCAGTATTTT. It yields the protein CASSIAKTRTDTQYF. Filled out from reference TRBV19 and TRBJ2-3, the complete variable domain reads DGGITQSPKYLFRKEGQNVTLSCEQNLNHDAMYWYRQDPGQGLRLIYYSQIVNDFQKGDIAEGYSVSREKKESFPLTVTSAQKNPTAFYLCASSIAKTRTDTQYFGPGTRLTVL.

In this sample, this clonotype turned up many times. J is TRBJ2-7 and V is TRBV7-8, with unresolved D. Germline V lookup: CDR1 SGHVS, CDR2 FQNEAQ. CDR3 length: 14 amino acids. The ends were cut back, 0 bases at V and 7 bases at J, with 13 bases in the middle. The chain's CDR3 is CASSLAPLLGEQYF. The CDR3 DNA reads as TGTGCCAGCAGCTTAGCACCCCTTTTGGGGGAGCAGTACTTC.

This clonotype was recorded at least ten times. V gene TRBV18 combines with J gene TRBJ2-5; D is possibly TRBD2 (5 bases). This CDR3 is built from 15 residues. The germline CDR1 and CDR2 sequences are KGHSH and LQKENI. V was pared by 0 bases and J by 9 bases, with 17 bases between. CDR3 sequence (DNA): TGTGCCAGCTCACCACCGAGAGGTTCAGAGAGGGCCCAGTACTTC. Its translation is CASSPPRGSERAQYF. Full variable domain (outside the CDR3, taken from reference TRBV18 and TRBJ2-5): NAGVMQNPRHLVRRRGQEARLRCSPMKGHSHVYWYRQLPEEGLKFMVYLQKENIIDESGMPKERFSAEFPKEGPSILRIQQVVRGDSAAYFCASSPPRGSERAQYFGPGTRLLVL.

Notes on this clonotype: A much larger clone differs by one base, so this may be a read error. The rearrangement links TRBV4-3 to TRBJ2-3, with D possibly matching TRBD1 (5 bases). Germline CDR1 LGHNA, CDR2 YSLEER. The CDR3 totals 16 residues. CDR3 residues: CVSSQDQPRAADTQYF. In nucleotides, the CDR3 is TGCGTCAGCAGCCAAGACCAGCCCAGGGCAGCAGATACGCAGTATTTT.

This clonotype was seen many times. The chain uses TRBV21-1 and TRBJ2-5; the listed D gene, TRBD1, was not tested against the DNA. TRBV21-1 is marked as a pseudogene. The CDR3 has 16 residues. CDR3 region: CASSSKGQEYQETQYF. The DNA of the CDR3 is TGTGCCAGCAGCTCAAAGGGGCAGGAGTACCAAGAGACCCAGTACTTC.

This clonotype was detected many times. The chain is built from TRBV7-3 and TRBJ2-2, with TRBD1 as a possible D gene (6 bases). The V gene lost 5 bases and the J gene lost 1 base, with 14 bases spanning the gap. Germline CDR1 reads SGHTA; CDR2 reads FQGTGA. The CDR3 is 16 residues long. CDR3 sequence: CASSPLGTLNTGELFF. DNA of the CDR3: TGTGCCAGCAGCCCCCTAGGGACATTGAACACCGGGGAGCTGTTTTTT.